Included here is one TCR beta chain sequence, with context. The sample has other DNA sequences that encode this CDR3 too. The sample belongs to a study of blood T cell repertoires in COVID-19. Study-level information: Sample material is recorded as cDNA or gDNA derived from T cells, B-cell-depleted T cells, or PBMCs.

Trimming took 1 base from V and 1 from J; bases not matched to a gene: 1. The CDR3 loop spans 15 amino acids. CDR1 is SGHAT, CDR2 FQDESV, per germline (reference sequence). As handled by the study authors: For nucleated cells, counts were estimated from reference gene primer amplification. The table came from immunoSEQ multiplex PCR; TCRdb's copy has only in-frame clones and leaves some out. The V and J calls and the clone size are those of that table, but D and trimming were determined from the DNA. The table lists roughly 430,000 clones, nearly 90% of them singletons, with 1.2% to 1.5% in the top ten. Everyone who took part was 18 to 89 years old, and they came from 20 to 25 US areas. Participants' reported clinical history set cohort assignment.

The sample consisted of PBMCs or T cells enriched from blood (not recorded which). The chain couples TRBV11-1 to TRBJ2-1, with 7 bases identical to TRBD1. The TCR comes from a woman younger than 35 who had been exposed to COVID-19. The CDR3 DNA is TGTGCCAGCAGCTTAGGACAGGGTTCCTACAATGAGCAGTTCTTC. Translated: CASSLGQGSYNEQFF.